This TCR beta chain was identified during a study of T cell responses to AZD1222 COVID-19 vaccine. Data came from immunoSEQ multiplex PCR; TCRdb stores just in-frame clones and leaves some out. Among about 100,000 clones, over 75% were seen once, and the ten largest hold more than 6.5%. The CDR3 runs to 14 residues. V was pared by 7 bases and J by 0 bases, with 9 bases between. In germline, CDR1 is MNHEY, CDR2 SVGAGI. The sequence came from an adult in good health. The chain employs TRBV6-5 and TRBJ2-2; D possibly matches TRBD1 or TRBD2 (5 bases each). The material sequenced was peripheral blood, taken on day 0 of AZD1222 vaccination. The CDR3 is CASIRGPNTGELFF. In DNA, the CDR3 is TGTGCCAGCATTCGGGGACCGAACACCGGGGAGCTGTTTTTT.